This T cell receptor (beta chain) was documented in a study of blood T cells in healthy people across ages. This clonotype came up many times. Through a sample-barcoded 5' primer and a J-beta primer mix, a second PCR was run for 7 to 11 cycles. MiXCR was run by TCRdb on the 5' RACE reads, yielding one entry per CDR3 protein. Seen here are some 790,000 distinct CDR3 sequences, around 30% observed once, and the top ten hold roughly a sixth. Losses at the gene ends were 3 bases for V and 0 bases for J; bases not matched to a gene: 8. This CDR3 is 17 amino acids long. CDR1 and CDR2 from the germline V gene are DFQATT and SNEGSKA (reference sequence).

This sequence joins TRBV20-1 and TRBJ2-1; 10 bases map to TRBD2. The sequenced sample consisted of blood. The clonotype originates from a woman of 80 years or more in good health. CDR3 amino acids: CSARVSSGSLSYNEQFF. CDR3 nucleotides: TGCAGTGCTAGGGTATCTAGCGGGAGCCTCTCCTACAATGAGCAGTTCTTC.